Following are 21 T cell receptor beta chains from one sample sequenced in a study of monozygotic twins with inflammatory bowel disease. Using the 5' RACE reads, TCRdb records one entry per CDR3 protein without DNA. Its table records 350,000 to 400,000 distinct CDR3 sequences. The sample taken for sequencing was blood. All receptors come from a human donor with ulcerative colitis or Crohn's disease, or a healthy co-twin of an affected twin (not recorded which).

V and J are TRBV9 and TRBJ2-1. The CDR3 spans 14 residues. Germline loops: CDR1 SGDLS, CDR2 YYNGEE. The CDR3 sequence is CASSVEVLYNEQFF. The full variable domain, in which reference TRBV9 and TRBJ2-1 provide the parts outside the CDR3, is DSGVTQTPKHLITATGQRVTLRCSPRSGDLSVYWYQQSLDQGLQFLIQYYNGEERAKGNILERFSAQQFPDLHSELNLSSLELGDSALYFCASSVEVLYNEQFFGPGTRLTVL.

The chain joins TRBV7-2 to TRBJ2-1. Germline-derived CDR1 and CDR2 are SGHTA and FQGNSA. The CDR3 is 11 residues long. The CDR3 sequence is CASSLVGIRFF.

The rearrangement links TRBV7-8 to TRBJ1-1. The CDR3 length is 13 residues. CDR1 is SGHVS, CDR2 FQNEAQ, per germline. The CDR3 loop reads CASSLVRNTEAFF.

This rearrangement joins TRBV12-3 or TRBV12-4 to TRBJ2-2; TCRdb proposes TRBD2, but this gene call is untestable without DNA. The CDR3 consists of 11 residues. The CDR3 reads CASTTTSGLFF.

The chain links TRBV9 to TRBJ2-3; as DNA is missing, the TRBD1 call by TCRdb cannot be tested. This CDR3 contains 16 residues. Germline CDR1 SGDLS, CDR2 YYNGEE. The CDR3 is CASSTLTGDLTDTQYF.

The gene calls are TRBV5-4 and TRBJ2-4; TCRdb outputs TRBD2, but without DNA this stays unchecked. This CDR3 is built from 17 residues. The germline gives CDR1 SGHNT, CDR2 YYREEE (reference sequence). The CDR3 protein is CASSLVLGGGAKNIQYF. Full variable domain (remainder filled in from reference TRBV5-4 and TRBJ2-4): ETGVTQSPTHLIKTRGQQVTLRCSSQSGHNTVSWYQQALGQGPQFIFQYYREEENGRGNFPPRFSGLQFPNYSSELNVNALELDDSALYLCASSLVLGGGAKNIQYFGAGTRLSVL.

The chain carries TRBV20-1 and TRBJ2-3; the D call of TRBD1 rests on TCRdb alone, since no DNA is present to check it. CDR3 length: 15 residues. Germline CDR1 and CDR2: DFQATT and SNEGSKA (reference sequence). CDR3 in amino acids: CSAKKRGAPTDTQYF.

J is TRBJ1-4 and V is TRBV9; TCRdb lists TRBD1, though no DNA is available to test this call. Germline assignment: CDR1 SGDLS and CDR2 YYNGEE. The CDR3 consists of 16 residues. The CDR3 loop reads CASSVGWGLEEEKLFF.

V and J are TRBV9 and TRBJ2-3; the D call of TRBD1 rests on TCRdb alone, since no DNA is present to check it. Germline V gene lookup returns CDR1 SGDLS and CDR2 YYNGEE. This CDR3 is 19 amino acids long. CDR3 region: CASSVGGLGGQGAEDTQYF. Supplemented by reference TRBV9 and TRBJ2-3, the full variable domain reads DSGVTQTPKHLITATGQRVTLRCSPRSGDLSVYWYQQSLDQGLQFLIQYYNGEERAKGNILERFSAQQFPDLHSELNLSSLELGDSALYFCASSVGGLGGQGAEDTQYFGPGTRLTVL.

The rearrangement links TRBV12-3 or TRBV12-4 to TRBJ2-1; checking the TCRdb D call of TRBD1 is not possible without DNA. This CDR3 region has 15 residues. The CDR3 region is CASSETGGAYNEQFF.

The V and J genes are TRBV10-3 and TRBJ2-3; TCRdb selects TRBD1, and the lack of DNA leaves this call unchecked. The V gene's germline CDR1 is ENHRY and CDR2 SYGVKD. The CDR3 consists of 17 residues. Here the CDR3 reads CAISERAVGPSTDTQYF.

J is TRBJ2-7 and V is TRBV7-2. Germline CDR1 is SGHTA and CDR2 is FQGNSA. The CDR3 loop spans 13 amino acids. The CDR3: CASSLAFGDEQYF.

The V gene is TRBV27, the J gene TRBJ2-7; TCRdb's D gene call, TRBD1, goes unchecked for lack of DNA. Germline V CDR1 and CDR2: MNHEY, SMNVEV (reference sequence). The CDR3 totals 14 residues. The CDR3 spells CASSLGAYAYEQYF.

The chain has TRBV21-1 and TRBJ2-1. TRBV21-1 is designated a pseudogene. The CDR3 extends over 11 amino acids. The CDR3 here is CASSKEGEQFF.

This chain uses TRBV20-1 with TRBJ2-3; without DNA, the TCRdb call of TRBD1 cannot be checked. The CDR3 is 14 residues long. CDR1 and CDR2 from the germline V gene are DFQATT and SNEGSKA (reference sequence). The CDR3 spells CSAREGRSTDTQYF.

V usage is TRBV12-5 and J usage is TRBJ1-1. The CDR3 is 15 residues long. From germline, CDR1 is LGHNT and CDR2 FRNRAP. This CDR3 is CASGLVPGLGTEAFF.

The genes are TRBV5-1 and TRBJ2-3. The CDR3 sequence is 14 residues long. Germline V CDR1 and CDR2: SGHRS, YFSETQ. CDR3 amino acids: CASSIPESTDTQYF.

The rearrangement joins TRBV27 to TRBJ2-5. Germline V lookup: CDR1 MNHEY, CDR2 SMNVEV (reference sequence). The CDR3 runs to 14 residues. The chain's CDR3 is CASSLLADGETQYF.

The chain couples TRBV12-3 or TRBV12-4 to TRBJ1-4; as DNA is missing, the TRBD1 call by TCRdb cannot be tested. This CDR3 is 17 amino acids long. This CDR3 is CASSLSPGGQLNEKLFF.

V is TRBV7-3 and J is TRBJ1-2. There are 15 residues in the CDR3. CDR1 and CDR2 (germline): SGHTA, FQGTGA. CDR3 sequence: CASSSFQGPYYGYTF.

This chain joins TRBV12-3 or TRBV12-4 and TRBJ2-7. The CDR3 spans 13 residues. CDR3 residues: CASSLAGSHEQYF.